Following are 19 T cell receptor beta chains from one sample sequenced in a study of T-cell reconstitution after alpha-beta-depleted transplantation in children. Unique molecular identifiers were used to barcode this TCRbeta library. TCRdb itself ran the PCR reads through MiXCR, one entry per CDR3 protein. The profile shows about 240,000 distinct CDR3 sequences, around 11% of them singletons. The sample consisted of PBMCs from the stem cell graft donor, taken from the stem cell graft. The origin of the receptors is a human donor who donated a stem cell graft to a child with acute lymphoblastic leukemia.

In this sample, this clonotype turned up many times. This rearrangement joins TRBV6-1 to TRBJ1-3, with 9 bases fitting TRBD1. V trimming: 5 bases; J trimming: 3 bases; junction bases outside the gene matches: 5. Germline CDR1 is MNHNS and CDR2 is SASEGT. This CDR3 has 15 residues. In DNA, the CDR3 is TGTGCCAGCAGTCCGGGACAGGGTATTGGAAACACCATATATTTT. This codes for CASSPGQGIGNTIYF.

In its sample, this clonotype was seen many times. The chain combines TRBV5-1 with TRBJ1-1; D might be TRBD1 (6 bases). The CDR3 runs to 16 residues. Germline V gene lookup returns CDR1 SGHRS and CDR2 YFSETQ. The germline V and J ends were trimmed by 3 bases and 2 bases, with 17 bases remaining between them. Written as DNA, the CDR3 is TGCGCCAGCAGCTCGGACAGACCGAGGGGTAACACTGAAGCTTTCTTT. As protein: CASSSDRPRGNTEAFF. Full variable domain (rest looked up from reference TRBV5-1 and TRBJ1-1): KAGVTQTPRYLIKTRGQQVTLSCSPISGHRSVSWYQQTPGQGLQFLFEYFSETQRNKGNFPGRFSGRQFSNSRSEMNVSTLELGDSALYLCASSSDRPRGNTEAFFGQGTRLTVV.

The chain carries TRBV4-1 and TRBJ2-2, with 8 bases that match TRBD2. Germline CDR1 is MGHRA and CDR2 is YSYEKL. With 4 bases clipped from V and 1 base from J, the junction kept 8 bases outside the gene matches. This CDR3 comprises 17 residues. CDR3 residues: CASSPFLAGLNTGELFF. The CDR3 bases are TGCGCCAGCAGCCCCTTCTTAGCGGGGCTGAACACCGGGGAGCTGTTTTTT.

This clonotype occurred many times. This CDR3 reads CASSFIGLAGVLAKNIQYF. As DNA, the CDR3 is TGTGCCAGCAGCTTTATTGGATTAGCGGGGGTTCTAGCCAAAAACATTCAGTACTTC. The J gene is TRBJ2-4, the V gene TRBV11-3; 9 bases map to TRBD2. The germline V gene has CDR1 SGHNT and CDR2 YENEEA. The CDR3 is 19 residues long. The ends lost 3 bases at V and 0 bases at J; junction bases unmatched: 12.

Ten or more counts support this clonotype. V gene TRBV5-4 combines with J gene TRBJ2-7; 9 positions match TRBD1. Unmatched junction bases numbered 9, after V lost 4 bases and J lost 4 bases. CDR3 length equals 15 residues. The germline V gene has CDR1 SGHNT and CDR2 YYREEE (reference sequence). Written as DNA, the CDR3 is TGTGCCAGCAGCCCGTGGGGGACAGGGAGTTACGAGCAGTACTTC. This encodes CASSPWGTGSYEQYF.

This clonotype was seen more than once but under ten times. The genes are TRBV12-3 or TRBV12-4 and TRBJ2-7; D possibly corresponds to TRBD2 (7 bases). V was cut by 6 bases and J by 2 bases, with 14 bases left in between. The CDR3 has 14 amino acids. CDR3 coding DNA: TGTGCCAGCAGGGAGGGGGGGCTTACCTACGAGCAGTACTTC. Translated, it gives CASREGGLTYEQYF.

CDR3 in DNA: TGTGCCATCAGCCCCCGGCTCCCCGACTACGAGCAGTACTTC. It codes for CAISPRLPDYEQYF. The V call is TRBV10-3, the J call TRBJ2-7; no firm D call. CDR1 and CDR2 (germline): ENHRY, SYGVKD. CDR3 length equals 14 residues. With 6 bases removed from V and 3 bases from J, the gap between germline ends came to 15 bases.

The chain recombines TRBV28 with TRBJ2-1; tentatively, D is TRBD2 (5 bases). This CDR3 comprises 15 residues. V was pared by 3 bases and J by 4 bases, with 13 bases between. In germline, CDR1 is MDHEN, CDR2 SYDVKM. The CDR3 here is CASSFRARGYNEQFF. CDR3 coding DNA: TGTGCCAGCAGTTTTCGAGCCAGAGGGTACAATGAGCAGTTCTTC.

The chain links TRBV18 to TRBJ1-3, with D tentatively TRBD1 (5 bases). Germline CDR1 and CDR2: KGHSH and LQKENI. CDR3 length: 15 amino acids. Trimming pared 3 bases from V and 4 bases from J, leaving 13 bases between. The CDR3 region is CASSPQGAAGNTIYF. The CDR3 DNA reads as TGTGCCAGCTCACCTCAGGGAGCCGCCGGAAACACCATATATTTT.

This clonotype has at least ten counts. The chain couples TRBV4-3 to TRBJ2-1, with 7 bases matching TRBD1. CDR3 length: 15 amino acids. Trimming took 4 bases from V and 1 from J; bases not matched to a gene: 4. The germline CDR1 and CDR2 sequences are LGHNA and YSLEER. The CDR3 protein is CASSPYRGSYNEQFF. CDR3 DNA sequence: TGCGCCAGCAGCCCATACAGGGGATCCTACAATGAGCAGTTCTTC.

This clonotype was observed at least ten times. The rearrangement joins TRBV29-1 to TRBJ2-5; 11 bases fit TRBD2. This CDR3 is 13 amino acids long. V lost 6 bases, J lost 4 bases, and 4 bases stayed unmatched. Germline V gives CDR1 SQVTM, CDR2 ANQGSEA. The CDR3 nucleotides read TGCAGCGTGGGCCTAGCGGGAGGAGAGACCCAGTACTTC. Translated: CSVGLAGGETQYF. The variable domain in full, completed from reference TRBV29-1 and TRBJ2-5, reads SAVISQKPSRDICQRGTSLTIQCQVDSQVTMMFWYRQQPGQSLTLIATANQGSEATYESGFVIDKFPISRPNLTFSTLTVSNMSPEDSSIYLCSVGLAGGETQYFGPGTRLLVL.

This clonotype showed up just a few times. The chain joins TRBV7-2 to TRBJ1-2; maybe TRBD1 (5 bases). There are 14 residues in the CDR3. The V end lost 1 base, the J end lost 11 bases, and 17 bases lay between the germline ends. CDR1 is SGHTA, CDR2 FQGNSA, per germline. CDR3 region: CASSLVVQGRSYTF. CDR3 DNA: TGTGCCAGCAGCTTAGTAGTCCAGGGTAGAAGTTACACCTTC.

There are many counts of this clonotype. V gene TRBV12-3 or TRBV12-4 combines with J gene TRBJ2-6; no clear D. This CDR3 has 15 residues. V shed 6 bases and J shed 5 bases, with 14 bases lying between them. Here the CDR3 DNA reads TGTGCCAGCAGCTATAGTTCGATCTGGGCCAACGTCCTGACTTTC. It is translated as CASSYSSIWANVLTF.

In its sample, this clonotype was seen many times. V gene TRBV29-1 combines with J gene TRBJ2-1; perhaps TRBD2 as D (6 bases). This CDR3 spans 14 amino acids. From germline, CDR1 is SQVTM and CDR2 ANQGSEA. Trimming shortened V by 7 bases and J by 1 base, and 14 bases separated the two germline ends. CDR3: CSAHTGGSYNEQFF. The CDR3 bases are TGCAGCGCCCACACCGGGGGATCCTACAATGAGCAGTTCTTC.

Only a few counts were recorded for this clonotype. The chain has TRBV20-1 and TRBJ2-5, with 13 bases matching TRBD2. This CDR3 has 17 residues. Losses at the gene ends were 3 bases for V and 5 bases for J; bases not matched to a gene: 12. Germline CDR1 is DFQATT and CDR2 is SNEGSKA (reference sequence). CDR3 nucleotides: TGCAGTGCTAGTTGGGGGACTAGCGGGGCCCTCGGGGAGACCCAGTACTTC. Its translation: CSASWGTSGALGETQYF.

This clonotype was seen only a few times. The chain employs TRBV7-6 and TRBJ2-5; 9 bases match TRBD2. Germline CDR1 and CDR2: SGHVS and FNYEAQ. V trimming: 5 bases; J trimming: 4 bases; junction bases outside the gene matches: 11. CDR3 length: 16 residues. The CDR3 loop reads CASSKQIAGVPETQYF. DNA for the CDR3: TGTGCCAGCAGCAAACAAATAGCGGGAGTCCCAGAGACCCAGTACTTC.

At least ten counts were recorded for this clonotype. V usage is TRBV28 and J usage is TRBJ2-4; D is possibly TRBD1 (5 bases). In germline, CDR1 is MDHEN, CDR2 SYDVKM. The V gene lost 2 bases and the J gene lost 8 bases, with 10 bases spanning the gap. This CDR3 is 13 amino acids long. The CDR3 loop is CASSLRRVDIQYF. The CDR3 DNA reads as TGTGCCAGCAGTTTACGCAGGGTTGACATTCAGTACTTC.

A few counts support this clonotype. J is TRBJ1-6 and V is TRBV7-2; no firm D call. V shed 8 bases and J shed 7 bases, with 18 bases lying between them. Germline CDR1 reads SGHTA; CDR2 reads FQGNSA. The CDR3 has 15 amino acids. The CDR3 reads CASLEKVGENSPLHF. The CDR3 region has the DNA TGTGCCAGCCTAGAGAAGGTCGGGGAAAATTCACCCCTCCACTTT.

This clonotype was found many times. The chain combines TRBV5-6 with TRBJ2-1; the D is unclear. V gave up 0 bases and J gave up 2 bases, with 9 bases separating them. Germline CDR1 SGHDT, CDR2 YYEEEE. The CDR3 consists of 15 residues. This chain's CDR3 is CASSLAGRAYNEQFF. In nucleotides, the CDR3 is TGTGCCAGCAGCTTGGCGGGCAGAGCCTACAATGAGCAGTTCTTC.